These 32 T cell receptor beta chains share one sample of origin, sequenced in a study of CD8+ T cells in alopecia areata. The sequencing template was cDNA reverse transcribed from extracted RNA. Clones were sequenced by immunoSEQ multiplex PCR, and TCRdb holds only the in-frame ones, with some missing. The sample contains 80,000 or so clones, around 61% of which appear only once. Treatment specified: oral pan-JAK inhibitor, 5-10 mg twice daily. This sample comprised CD8+ T cells sorted from blood, obtained at week 24, from a patient treated with tofacitinib. The receptors stem from a human donor with alopecia areata.

This chain uses TRBV4-1 with TRBJ2-2; no clear D gene. The V gene's germline CDR1 is MGHRA and CDR2 YSYEKL. V shed 0 bases and J shed 3 bases, with 8 bases lying between them. This CDR3 is 15 amino acids long. The CDR3 protein is CASSQEDVDTGELFF. CDR3 DNA sequence: TGCGCCAGCAGCCAAGAGGACGTCGACACCGGGGAGCTGTTTTTT.

This clone was detected a few times. The junction and the germline gene differ at one end; a read error may be behind it. The V and J genes are TRBV6-1 and TRBJ1-5; 10 positions agree with TRBD1. The CDR3 runs to 17 residues. CDR1 and CDR2 (germline): MNHNS, SASEGT. The CDR3 protein is CASSQAGTGDSNQPQHF. CDR3 nucleotides: TGTGCCAGCAGTCAAGCCGGGACAGGGGATAGCAATCAGCCCCAGCATTTT.

This chain uses TRBV7-9 with TRBJ1-5; 11 nucleotides line up with TRBD1. Per the germline V gene, CDR1 is SEHNR and CDR2 is FQNEAQ (reference sequence). V lost 4 bases to trimming and J lost 4 bases; unmatched junction nucleotides: 6. This CDR3 spans 16 amino acids. This chain's CDR3 is CASSSTGTGGNQPQHF. The CDR3 DNA reads TGTGCCAGCAGCTCAACCGGGACAGGGGGTAATCAGCCCCAGCATTTT.

The chain recombines TRBV14 with TRBJ1-2; the match to TRBD1 covers 10 bases. Germline trimming cut 0 bases from V and 6 bases from J; bases unmatched to any gene: 13. The CDR3 is 18 residues long. Germline V gene sequence: CDR1 SGHDN, CDR2 FVKESK. CDR3: CASSQDYYYGTGENGYTF. As DNA, the CDR3 is TGTGCCAGCAGCCAAGACTATTACTACGGGACAGGGGAGAATGGCTACACCTTC.

The chain carries TRBV10-3 and TRBJ1-2, with 7 bases matching TRBD1. J lost 4 bases, V lost 5 bases, and 4 bases had no gene match. The germline V gene has CDR1 ENHRY and CDR2 SYGVKD. This CDR3 is built from 13 residues. CDR3 nucleotides: TGTGCCATCAGTCCATCAGGGGGCTATGGCTACACCTTC. Amino acids: CAISPSGGYGYTF.

The chain employs TRBV14 and TRBJ2-7; the match to TRBD1 covers 7 bases. With V trimmed by 4 bases and J by 2 bases, 5 bases remained unmatched. Per the germline V gene, CDR1 is SGHDN and CDR2 is FVKESK. This CDR3 has 14 residues. The DNA of the CDR3 is TGTGCCAGCAGCCCCAGGGACAGAGCCTACGAGCAGTACTTC. It is translated as CASSPRDRAYEQYF.

This clone was recorded a few times. This chain connects TRBV28 to TRBJ1-1; D remains ambiguous. V gave up 5 bases and J gave up 7 bases, with 23 bases separating them. CDR3 length: 16 amino acids. CDR1 MDHEN and CDR2 SYDVKM come from the germline V gene. The CDR3 region has the DNA TGTGCCAGCAGTCCCCTCGGAGTTTCCAGAGATAGTGAAGCTTTCTTT. Protein: CASSPLGVSRDSEAFF.

V is TRBV7-9 and J is TRBJ2-5; D may be TRBD2 (6 bases). Trimming left V 2 bases short and J 4 bases short, with 14 bases between. Germline V gives CDR1 SEHNR, CDR2 FQNEAQ (reference sequence). This CDR3 contains 15 residues. Here the CDR3 DNA reads TGTGCCAGCAGCTTAACCCGGAGGGGAGGAGAGACCCAGTACTTC. This codes for CASSLTRRGGETQYF.

This chain connects TRBV4-3 to TRBJ2-7; TRBD1 matches 10 bases. This CDR3 is built from 15 residues. Trimming took 4 bases from V and 2 from J; bases not matched to a gene: 5. Germline V gene data show CDR1 as LGHNA and CDR2 as YSLEER. The CDR3 here is CASSPRDRGPYEQYF. The CDR3 region has the DNA TGCGCCAGCAGCCCCCGGGACAGGGGCCCCTACGAGCAGTACTTC.

The rearrangement links TRBV5-1 to TRBJ2-3; 8 bases fit TRBD2. V dropped 0 bases and J dropped 2; count of bases not matched to a gene: 5. Germline V gene data show CDR1 as SGHRS and CDR2 as YFSETQ. This CDR3 is 16 amino acids long. The CDR3 region is CASSLEAGASTDTQYF. The CDR3, as DNA: TGCGCCAGCAGCTTGGAAGCGGGGGCCTCCACAGATACGCAGTATTTT.

The V gene is TRBV19, the J gene TRBJ2-7; D may be TRBD1 or TRBD2 (5 bases each). The CDR3 loop spans 13 amino acids. With 3 bases removed from V and 3 bases from J, the gap between germline ends came to 9 bases. Germline values: CDR1 LNHDA, CDR2 SQIVND (reference sequence). This chain's CDR3 is CASSMGRIYEQYF. CDR3 DNA: TGTGCCAGTAGTATGGGACGGATCTACGAGCAGTACTTC.

The chain is built from TRBV2 and TRBJ2-7; either TRBD1 or TRBD2 may fit D (6 bases each). CDR1 SNHLY and CDR2 FYNNEI come from the germline V gene. CDR3 length: 14 residues. Trimming stripped 7 bases from V and 3 bases from J, with 16 bases between. In DNA, the CDR3 is TGTGCCAGCAACGAGGGGGGTCTCAACTACGAGCAGTACTTC. This translates into CASNEGGLNYEQYF.

The chain employs TRBV29-1 and TRBJ1-3, with unresolved D. Trimming took off 3 bases at V and 0 bases at J, with 9 bases between the two ends. Germline values: CDR1 SQVTM, CDR2 ANQGSEA. This CDR3 comprises 14 residues. CDR3 loop: CSVDLGISGNTIYF. The CDR3 nucleotides are TGCAGCGTTGATTTGGGGATCTCTGGAAACACCATATATTTT.

The V call is TRBV9, the J call TRBJ2-1, with 9 positions matching TRBD2. The CDR3 covers 16 residues. Germline CDR1 reads SGDLS; CDR2 reads YYNGEE. The V segment lost 4 bases and the J segment 8 bases; nucleotides outside the gene matches: 13. The CDR3 DNA reads TGTGCCAGCAGCCCCCGGTTAGCGGGAGTGTCCCATGAGCAGTTCTTC. It translates to CASSPRLAGVSHEQFF. Full variable domain (rest looked up from reference TRBV9 and TRBJ2-1): DSGVTQTPKHLITATGQRVTLRCSPRSGDLSVYWYQQSLDQGLQFLIQYYNGEERAKGNILERFSAQQFPDLHSELNLSSLELGDSALYFCASSPRLAGVSHEQFFGPGTRLTVL.

V is TRBV27 and J is TRBJ1-1; weak D call: TRBD1 (6 bases). This CDR3 region has 15 residues. The germline V gene encodes CDR1 MNHEY and CDR2 SMNVEV (reference sequence). Trimming shortened V by 6 bases and J by 0 bases, and 14 bases separated the two germline ends. CDR3 nucleotides: TGTGCCAGCAGAAACAGGGCCCTCATGAACACTGAAGCTTTCTTT. It encodes CASRNRALMNTEAFF.

This chain connects TRBV7-2 to TRBJ2-5; 9 bases are shared with TRBD2. The germline CDR1 and CDR2 sequences are SGHTA and FQGNSA. The CDR3 extends over 16 amino acids. With 6 bases clipped from V and 2 bases from J, the junction kept 10 bases outside the gene matches. The CDR3 DNA reads TGTGCCAGCAGTAATGGCGGGGGGGCCGGGCAAGAGACCCAGTACTTC. It is translated as CASSNGGGAGQETQYF.

The table lists this clone with a few counts. The chain joins TRBV10-3 to TRBJ2-7; D might be TRBD2 (6 bases). V was pared by 7 bases and J by 3 bases, with 13 bases between. The germline CDR1 and CDR2 sequences are ENHRY and SYGVKD. CDR3 length: 13 amino acids. This CDR3 reads CAIKGLARYEQYF. In DNA form, the CDR3 reads TGTGCCATCAAGGGCCTAGCGCGCTACGAGCAGTACTTC.

CDR3 sequence reads: CSVESMDGGYGYTF. As DNA, the CDR3 is TGCAGCGTTGAAAGCATGGACGGAGGCTATGGCTACACCTTC. V usage is TRBV29-1 and J usage is TRBJ1-2; no clear D gene. Germline-derived CDR1 and CDR2 are SQVTM and ANQGSEA. The V end lost 2 bases, the J end lost 4 bases, and 14 bases lay between the germline ends. This CDR3 comprises 14 residues.

This clone was recorded many times. Other nucleotide sequences in the sample specify the same CDR3. This sequence joins TRBV7-2 and TRBJ1-1, with D uncertain. The CDR3 has 14 amino acids. Germline CDR1 and CDR2: SGHTA and FQGNSA. Trimming took off 0 bases at V and 0 bases at J, with 5 bases between the two ends. The CDR3 loop reads CASSLAGLNTEAFF. The CDR3 coding sequence is TGTGCCAGCAGCTTAGCCGGGTTGAACACTGAAGCTTTCTTT. The whole variable domain, remainder taken from reference TRBV7-2 and TRBJ1-1, is GAGVSQSPSNKVTEKGKDVELRCDPISGHTALYWYRQSLGQGLEFLIYFQGNSAPDKSGLPSDRFSAERTGGSVSTLTIQRTQQEDSAVYLCASSLAGLNTEAFFGQGTRLTVV.

The DNA of the CDR3 is TGCGCCAGCAGCCAAGATCTGGGAGGGCCCTACGAGCAGTACTTC. This gives the protein CASSQDLGGPYEQYF. V usage is TRBV4-1 and J usage is TRBJ2-7, with TRBD2 matching 7 bases. CDR3 size: 15 residues. The J segment lost 2 bases and the V segment lost 0 bases, leaving 4 bases of the junction unmatched. CDR1 MGHRA and CDR2 YSYEKL come from the germline V gene.

This chain joins TRBV28 and TRBJ2-7; D is unclear. V lost 6 bases, J lost 6 bases, and 12 bases lay in between. The germline CDR1 and CDR2 sequences are MDHEN and SYDVKM. This CDR3 comprises 12 residues. The CDR3 protein is CASSFGLREQYF. CDR3 coding DNA: TGTGCCAGCAGCTTCGGCCTTCGCGAGCAGTACTTC. Filled out from reference TRBV28 and TRBJ2-7, the complete variable domain reads DVKVTQSSRYLVKRTGEKVFLECVQDMDHENMFWYRQDPGLGLRLIYFSYDVKMKEKGDIPEGYSVSREKKERFSLILESASTNQTSMYLCASSFGLREQYFGPGTRLTVT.

The chain has TRBV10-3 and TRBJ2-1; 9 nucleotides align to TRBD2. Trimming at V came to 2 bases and at J to 3 bases, leaving 5 bases not matched to a gene. Germline V lookup: CDR1 ENHRY, CDR2 SYGVKD. This CDR3 has 16 residues. CDR3 protein: CAISEPLAGYYNEQFF. The DNA of the CDR3 is TGTGCCATCAGTGAGCCACTAGCGGGTTACTACAATGAGCAGTTCTTC.

The CDR3 DNA is TGTGCCAGCAGTGAAGAGGCCAGCCCGCAAGAGACCCAGTACTTC. Its protein is CASSEEASPQETQYF. This chain joins TRBV2 and TRBJ2-5; D not resolved. V lost 1 base and J 2 bases, leaving 11 bases between the germline ends. This CDR3 region has 15 residues. In germline, CDR1 is SNHLY, CDR2 FYNNEI.

The chain has TRBV2 and TRBJ2-1, with 11 nucleotides matching TRBD2. Germline CDR1 and CDR2: SNHLY and FYNNEI. J was trimmed by 0 bases and V by 6 bases; bases with no gene match: 1. The CDR3 spans 15 residues. The CDR3 nucleotides are TGTGCCAGCAGAACTAGCGGGGGCTCCTACAATGAGCAGTTCTTC. Translation: CASRTSGGSYNEQFF.

This clone appeared a few times. The chain carries TRBV28 and TRBJ2-1; 10 bases are a match to TRBD1. Trimming cost V 7 bases and J 5 bases; bases outside gene matches: 8. From germline, CDR1 is MDHEN and CDR2 SYDVKM. The CDR3 is made up of 15 amino acids. CDR3 in DNA: TGTGCCAGCACCCCCGGGACAGGGGATAACAATGAGCAGTTCTTC. Its protein is CASTPGTGDNNEQFF. Full variable domain (outside the CDR3, taken from reference TRBV28 and TRBJ2-1): DVKVTQSSRYLVKRTGEKVFLECVQDMDHENMFWYRQDPGLGLRLIYFSYDVKMKEKGDIPEGYSVSREKKERFSLILESASTNQTSMYLCASTPGTGDNNEQFFGPGTRLTVL.

A few counts support this clone. The chain uses TRBV5-1 and TRBJ1-1; 8 nucleotides match TRBD1. Trimming took 1 base from V and 6 from J; bases not matched to a gene: 11. CDR1 is SGHRS and CDR2 is YFSETQ in the germline V gene. This CDR3 region has 16 residues. The CDR3 is CASSLWTGSLSAEAFF. The DNA of the CDR3 is TGCGCCAGCAGCTTGTGGACAGGGTCCCTGTCCGCTGAAGCTTTCTTT.

The chain uses TRBV6-4 and TRBJ2-1; a weak D match, TRBD1 (6 bases). The germline gives CDR1 MRHNA, CDR2 SNTAGT. Trimming left V 4 bases short and J 3 bases short, with 16 bases between. The CDR3 loop spans 16 amino acids. CDR3 loop: CASSGDRGQIYNEQFF. The CDR3 nucleotides are TGTGCCAGCAGTGGGGATCGAGGACAGATCTACAATGAGCAGTTCTTC.

The chain is built from TRBV29-1 and TRBJ2-7, with TRBD1 matching over 8 bases. V lost 5 bases to trimming and J lost 1 base; unmatched junction nucleotides: 7. Germline V gives CDR1 SQVTM, CDR2 ANQGSEA. CDR3 length: 14 residues. This chain's CDR3 is CSVWGTGGSYEQYF. CDR3 nucleotide sequence: TGCAGCGTTTGGGGGACAGGCGGATCCTACGAGCAGTACTTC.

The chain is built from TRBV28 and TRBJ2-1; TRBD2 agrees at 14 bases. The CDR3 runs to 16 residues. V trimming: 6 bases; J trimming: 10 bases; junction bases outside the gene matches: 11. Germline V lookup: CDR1 MDHEN, CDR2 SYDVKM. The CDR3 is CASSSGTSGRFEEQFF. The CDR3 DNA follows: TGTGCCAGCAGCTCCGGGACTAGCGGGAGATTTGAGGAGCAGTTCTTC. Using reference TRBV28 and TRBJ2-1 for the parts outside the CDR3, the full variable domain is DVKVTQSSRYLVKRTGEKVFLECVQDMDHENMFWYRQDPGLGLRLIYFSYDVKMKEKGDIPEGYSVSREKKERFSLILESASTNQTSMYLCASSSGTSGRFEEQFFGPGTRLTVL.

The V call is TRBV7-3, the J call TRBJ2-3, with 9 nucleotides matching TRBD2. Unmatched junction bases numbered 6, after V lost 1 base and J lost 4 bases. CDR3 length: 16 amino acids. CDR1 is SGHTA and CDR2 is FQGTGA in the germline V gene. The CDR3 DNA reads TGTGCCAGCAGCTTAATGCCTAGCGGGGCCTCAGATACGCAGTATTTT. Translated: CASSLMPSGASDTQYF.

The gene calls are TRBV5-6 and TRBJ2-1; TRBD2 aligns across 9 bases. The V gene end was trimmed by 6 bases and the J gene end by 11 bases; junction bases not matched to a gene: 6. There are 12 residues in the CDR3. CDR1 SGHDT and CDR2 YYEEEE come from the germline V gene. CDR3 nucleotide sequence: TGTGCCAGCACCCTCCTAGCGGGGCAGCAGTTCTTC. It encodes CASTLLAGQQFF.

The chain carries TRBV11-2 and TRBJ2-7, with D maybe TRBD2 (7 bases). The CDR3 is 15 amino acids. Germline V gene sequence: CDR1 SGHAT, CDR2 FQNNGV. The V and J ends lost 1 base and 3 bases respectively, with 13 bases between them. CDR3 sequence (DNA): TGTGCCAGCAGCTTAGCGGGAGGACAGATCTACGAGCAGTACTTC. Its translation is CASSLAGGQIYEQYF.